A single TCR beta chain is shown here with its context. Original data processing: Reference gene primer amplification yielded estimated nucleated cell counts. Profiled with immunoSEQ multiplex PCR; TCRdb holds only in-frame clones, not every one. Clone size and the V and J calls come from that table; the DNA yielded D and trimming. The top ten hold under 5% of the sample, which has hundreds of thousands of clones, 85% to 90% seen once. The sample originates from a study of blood T cell repertoires in COVID-19. Turning to the study itself: The samples span acute and convalescent COVID-19 from the United States, Italy and Spain. PBMCs, B-cell-depleted T cells, or T cells provided the cDNA or gDNA that made up the material.

In germline, CDR1 is SGHNT, CDR2 YYREEE (reference sequence). This CDR3 region has 15 residues. The J segment lost 6 bases and the V segment lost 4 bases, leaving 7 bases of the junction unmatched. The sequenced material came from peripheral blood. The chain uses TRBV5-4 and TRBJ2-7; 13 nucleotides agree with TRBD2. The TCR originated in a woman between 45 and 60 years old with active or convalescent COVID-19. The CDR3 DNA reads as TGTGCCAGCAGCGCACTAGCGGGAGGGCCAGGCGAGCAGTACTTC. This encodes CASSALAGGPGEQYF.